The 3 T cell receptor beta chains below come from one sample, sequenced in a study of siplizumab effects on memory and regulatory T cells. Measured with immunoSEQ multiplex PCR; TCRdb has only the in-frame clones, and not every one. The table has some 97,000 clones, 80% to 95% seen once. The sample was CD4+ T cells sorted from blood. All receptors come from a human donor in good health. Some clones in this sample may be carry-over from other donors' samples.

V usage is TRBV6-1 and J usage is TRBJ2-7; weak D call: TRBD1 (5 bases). The CDR3 sequence is 15 residues long. Between the trimmed V and J ends, which lost 3 bases and 2 bases, there was a span of 14 bases. Germline V gene sequence: CDR1 MNHNS, CDR2 SASEGT. The CDR3 nucleotides are TGTGCCAGCAGTGATTTTAACAGGACCCCCTACGAGCAGTACTTC. Translation gives CASSDFNRTPYEQYF.

The V and J genes are TRBV27 and TRBJ1-1, with TRBD1 as a possible D gene (5 bases). The germline V and J ends were trimmed by 3 bases and 2 bases, with 13 bases remaining between them. The CDR3 extends over 15 amino acids. Germline CDR1 is MNHEY and CDR2 is SMNVEV (reference sequence). The CDR3 sequence is CASSFGTGRNTEAFF. The CDR3 nucleotides are TGTGCCAGCAGTTTCGGGACGGGACGTAACACTGAAGCTTTCTTT.

The chain joins TRBV25-1 to TRBJ2-7, with D maybe TRBD2 (6 bases). This CDR3 has 16 amino acids. Germline lookup yields CDR1 MGHDK and CDR2 SYGVNS. V lost 4 bases and J 2 bases, leaving 18 bases between the germline ends. The CDR3 DNA reads as TGTGCCAGCAGTGGGGAGCCTAGCGCTGGCCCCTACGAGCAGTACTTC. The encoded protein is CASSGEPSAGPYEQYF.